This TCR beta chain was sequenced during a study of shared clonotypes between healthy human individuals. Data came from immunoSEQ multiplex PCR; TCRdb stores just in-frame clones and leaves some out. The sample contains 850,000 to 1,200,000 clones, 65% to 75% of which appear only once. This clone occurred once. V dropped 0 bases and J dropped 8 bases, with 10 bases sitting between them. CDR3 length: 13 amino acids. Germline CDR1 and CDR2: WNHNN and SYGVQD (reference sequence). Sequencing was done on a sample of memory CD4+ T cells sorted from blood. Indicated subset: CD45RA-negative fraction. The genes are TRBV10-1 and TRBJ1-1; D gene unclear. This sequence originates from a man younger than 35 in good health. This CDR3 reads CASSESIGSEAFF. In DNA form, the CDR3 reads TGCGCCAGCAGTGAGTCGATTGGGAGCGAAGCTTTCTTT.